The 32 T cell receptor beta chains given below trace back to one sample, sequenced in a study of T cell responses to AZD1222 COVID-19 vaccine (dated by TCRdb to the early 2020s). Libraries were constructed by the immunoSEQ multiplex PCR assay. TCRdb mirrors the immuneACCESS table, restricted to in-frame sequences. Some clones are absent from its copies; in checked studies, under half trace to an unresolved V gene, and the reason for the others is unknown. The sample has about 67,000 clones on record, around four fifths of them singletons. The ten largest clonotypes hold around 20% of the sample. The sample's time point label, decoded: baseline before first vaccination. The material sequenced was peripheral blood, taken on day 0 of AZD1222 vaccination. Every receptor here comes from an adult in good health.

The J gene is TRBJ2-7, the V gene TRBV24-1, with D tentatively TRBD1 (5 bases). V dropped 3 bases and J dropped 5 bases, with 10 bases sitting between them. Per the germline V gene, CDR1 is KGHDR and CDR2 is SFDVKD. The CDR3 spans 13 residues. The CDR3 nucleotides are TGTGCCACCAGTGATGGGGCGGTCGACGAGCAGTACTTC. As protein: CATSDGAVDEQYF.

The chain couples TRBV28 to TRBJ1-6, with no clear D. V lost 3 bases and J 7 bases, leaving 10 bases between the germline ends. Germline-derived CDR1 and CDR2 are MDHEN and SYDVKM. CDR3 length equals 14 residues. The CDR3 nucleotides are TGTGCCAGCAGTTTTGAAGAAGCGAATTCACCCCTCCACTTT. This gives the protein CASSFEEANSPLHF.

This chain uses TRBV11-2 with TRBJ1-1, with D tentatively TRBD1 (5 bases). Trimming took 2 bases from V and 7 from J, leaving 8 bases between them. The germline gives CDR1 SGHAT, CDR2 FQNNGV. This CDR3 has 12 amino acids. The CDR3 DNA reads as TGTGCCAGCAGCTTACAGGGTCTTGAAGCTTTCTTT. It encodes CASSLQGLEAFF.

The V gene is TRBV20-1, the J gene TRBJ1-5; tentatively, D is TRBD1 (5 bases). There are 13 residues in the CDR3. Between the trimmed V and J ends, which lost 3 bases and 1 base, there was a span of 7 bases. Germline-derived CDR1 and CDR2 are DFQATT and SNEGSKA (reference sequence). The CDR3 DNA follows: TGCAGTGCTAGTGGGGGGAGCAATCAGCCCCAGCATTTT. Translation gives CSASGGSNQPQHF.

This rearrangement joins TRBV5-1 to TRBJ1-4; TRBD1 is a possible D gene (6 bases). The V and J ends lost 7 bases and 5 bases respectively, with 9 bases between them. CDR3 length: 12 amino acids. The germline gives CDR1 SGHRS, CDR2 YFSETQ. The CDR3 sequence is CASGTGNEKLFF. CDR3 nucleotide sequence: TGCGCCAGCGGAACAGGGAATGAAAAACTGTTTTTT.

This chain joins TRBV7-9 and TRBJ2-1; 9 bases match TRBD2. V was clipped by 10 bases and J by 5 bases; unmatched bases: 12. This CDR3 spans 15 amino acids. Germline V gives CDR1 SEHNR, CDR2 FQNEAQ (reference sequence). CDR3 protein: CATELSGGVDNEQFF. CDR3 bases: TGTGCCACCGAACTTAGCGGGGGCGTTGACAATGAGCAGTTCTTC.

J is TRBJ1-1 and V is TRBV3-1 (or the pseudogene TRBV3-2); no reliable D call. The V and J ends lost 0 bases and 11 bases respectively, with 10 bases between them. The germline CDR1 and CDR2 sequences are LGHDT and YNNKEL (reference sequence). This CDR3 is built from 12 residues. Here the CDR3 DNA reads TGTGCCAGCAGCCAAGAAGGGTATCGGGCTTTCTTT. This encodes CASSQEGYRAFF.

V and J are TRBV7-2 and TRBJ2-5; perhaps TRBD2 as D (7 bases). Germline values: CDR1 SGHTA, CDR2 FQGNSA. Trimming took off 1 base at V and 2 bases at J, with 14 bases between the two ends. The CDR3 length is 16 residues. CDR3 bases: TGTGCCAGCAGCTTAGAAACAGGGAGGGGACAAGAGACCCAGTACTTC. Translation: CASSLETGRGQETQYF.

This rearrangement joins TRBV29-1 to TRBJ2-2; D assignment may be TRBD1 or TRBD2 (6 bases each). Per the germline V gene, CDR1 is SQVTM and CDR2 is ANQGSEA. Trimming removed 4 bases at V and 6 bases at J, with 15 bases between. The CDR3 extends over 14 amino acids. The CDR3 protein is CSVGSGAGSGELFF. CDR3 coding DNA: TGCAGCGTTGGATCGGGGGCCGGGTCCGGGGAGCTGTTTTTT.

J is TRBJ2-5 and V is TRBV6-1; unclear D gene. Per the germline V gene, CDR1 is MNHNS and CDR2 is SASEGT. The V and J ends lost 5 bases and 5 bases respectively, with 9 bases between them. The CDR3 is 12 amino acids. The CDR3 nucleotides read TGTGCCAGCAGTTATGAAGTGGAGACCCAGTACTTC. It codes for CASSYEVETQYF.

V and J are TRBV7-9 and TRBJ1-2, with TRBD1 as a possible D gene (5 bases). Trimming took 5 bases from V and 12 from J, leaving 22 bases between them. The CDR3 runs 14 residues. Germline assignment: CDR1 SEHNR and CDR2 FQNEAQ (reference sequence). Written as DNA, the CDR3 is TGTGCCAGCAGCCAGCCCCCTCCAGGGAGGGAAGACACCTTC. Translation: CASSQPPPGREDTF. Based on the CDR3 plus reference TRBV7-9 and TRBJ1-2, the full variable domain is DTGVSQNPRHKITKRGQNVTFRCDPISEHNRLYWYRQTLGQGPEFLTYFQNEAQLEKSRLLSDRFSAERPKGSFSTLEIQRTEQGDSAMYLCASSQPPPGREDTFGSGTRLTVV.

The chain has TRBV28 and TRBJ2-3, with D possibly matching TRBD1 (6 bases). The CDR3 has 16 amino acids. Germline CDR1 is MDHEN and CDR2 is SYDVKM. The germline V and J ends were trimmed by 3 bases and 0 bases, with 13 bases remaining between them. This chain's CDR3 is CASSFYTGSSTDTQYF. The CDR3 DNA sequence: TGTGCCAGCAGTTTCTATACAGGGTCTAGCACAGATACGCAGTATTTT.

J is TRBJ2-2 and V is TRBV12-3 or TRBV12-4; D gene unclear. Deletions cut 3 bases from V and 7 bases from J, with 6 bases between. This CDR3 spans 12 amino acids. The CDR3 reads CASSFKGGELFF. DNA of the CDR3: TGTGCCAGCAGTTTTAAAGGCGGGGAGCTGTTTTTT.

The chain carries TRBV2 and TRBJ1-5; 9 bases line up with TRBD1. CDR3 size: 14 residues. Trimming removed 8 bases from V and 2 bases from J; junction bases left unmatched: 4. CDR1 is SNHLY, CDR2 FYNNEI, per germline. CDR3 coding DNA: TGTGCCAGCGGGTGGGACAGGGGCAATCAGCCCCAGCATTTT. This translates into CASGWDRGNQPQHF.

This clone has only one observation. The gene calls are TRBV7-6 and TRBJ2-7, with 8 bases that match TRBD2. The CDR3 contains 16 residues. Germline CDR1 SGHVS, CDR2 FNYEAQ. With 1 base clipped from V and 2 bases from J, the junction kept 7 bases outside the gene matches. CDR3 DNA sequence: TGTGCCAGCAGCTTAGAGGAACTAGCGGCGACCTACGAGCAGTACTTC. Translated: CASSLEELAATYEQYF.

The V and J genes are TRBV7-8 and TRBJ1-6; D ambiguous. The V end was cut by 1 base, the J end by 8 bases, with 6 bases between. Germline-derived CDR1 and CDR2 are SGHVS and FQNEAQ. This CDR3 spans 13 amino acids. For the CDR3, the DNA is TGTGCCAGCAGCTTAGATGGGGATTCACCCCTCCACTTT. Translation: CASSLDGDSPLHF.

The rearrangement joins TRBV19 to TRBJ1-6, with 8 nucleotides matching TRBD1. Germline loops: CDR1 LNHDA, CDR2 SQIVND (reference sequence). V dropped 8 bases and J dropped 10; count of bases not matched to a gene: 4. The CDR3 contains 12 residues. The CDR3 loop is CASSQGASPLHF. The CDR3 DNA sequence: TGTGCCAGTTCCCAGGGGGCATCACCCCTCCACTTT.

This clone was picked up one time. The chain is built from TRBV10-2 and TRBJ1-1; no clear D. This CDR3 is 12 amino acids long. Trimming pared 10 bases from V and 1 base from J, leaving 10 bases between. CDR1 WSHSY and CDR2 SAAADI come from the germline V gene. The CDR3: CATGLGNTEAFF. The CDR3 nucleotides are TGCGCCACCGGGCTAGGGAACACTGAAGCTTTCTTT.

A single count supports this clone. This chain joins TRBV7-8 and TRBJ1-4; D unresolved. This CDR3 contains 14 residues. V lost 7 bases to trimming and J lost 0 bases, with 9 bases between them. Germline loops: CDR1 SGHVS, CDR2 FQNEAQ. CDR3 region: CASTEYATNEKLFF. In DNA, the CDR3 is TGTGCCAGCACGGAATATGCAACTAATGAAAAACTGTTTTTT.

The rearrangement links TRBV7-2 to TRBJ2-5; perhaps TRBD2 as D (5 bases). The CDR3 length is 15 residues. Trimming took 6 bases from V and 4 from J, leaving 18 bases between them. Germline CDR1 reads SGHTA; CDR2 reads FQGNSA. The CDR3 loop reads CASRYRTALGETQYF. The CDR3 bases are TGTGCCAGCAGATATAGGACTGCCTTGGGAGAGACCCAGTACTTC.

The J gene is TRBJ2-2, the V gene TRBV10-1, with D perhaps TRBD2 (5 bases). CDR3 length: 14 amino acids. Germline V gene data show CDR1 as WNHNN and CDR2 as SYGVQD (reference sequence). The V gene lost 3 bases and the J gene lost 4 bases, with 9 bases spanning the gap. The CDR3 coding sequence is TGCGCCAGCAGTGATCTAGCTACCACCGGGGAGCTGTTTTTT. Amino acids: CASSDLATTGELFF.

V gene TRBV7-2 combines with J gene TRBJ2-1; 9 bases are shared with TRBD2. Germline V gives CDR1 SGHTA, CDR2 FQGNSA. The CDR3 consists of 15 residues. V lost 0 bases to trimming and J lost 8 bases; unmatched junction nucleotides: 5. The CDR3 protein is CASSLALAGRDEQFF. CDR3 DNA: TGTGCCAGCAGCTTAGCGCTAGCGGGAAGGGATGAGCAGTTCTTC.

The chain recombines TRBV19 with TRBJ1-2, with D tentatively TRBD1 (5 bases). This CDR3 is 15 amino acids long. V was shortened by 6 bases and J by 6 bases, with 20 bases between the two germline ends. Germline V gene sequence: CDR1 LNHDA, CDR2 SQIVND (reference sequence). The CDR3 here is CASRLDSWGNNGYTF. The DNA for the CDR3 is TGTGCCAGTAGACTCGACAGTTGGGGTAATAATGGCTACACCTTC. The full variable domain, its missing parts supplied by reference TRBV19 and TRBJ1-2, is DGGITQSPKYLFRKEGQNVTLSCEQNLNHDAMYWYRQDPGQGLRLIYYSQIVNDFQKGDIAEGYSVSREKKESFPLTVTSAQKNPTAFYLCASRLDSWGNNGYTFGSGTRLTVV.

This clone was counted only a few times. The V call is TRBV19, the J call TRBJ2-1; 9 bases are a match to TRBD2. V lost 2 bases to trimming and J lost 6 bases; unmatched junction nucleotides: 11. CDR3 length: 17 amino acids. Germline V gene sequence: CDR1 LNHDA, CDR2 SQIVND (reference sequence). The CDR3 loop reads CASSIIRLAGSGNEQFF. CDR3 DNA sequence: TGTGCCAGTAGTATAATTCGGCTAGCGGGGTCTGGCAATGAGCAGTTCTTC.

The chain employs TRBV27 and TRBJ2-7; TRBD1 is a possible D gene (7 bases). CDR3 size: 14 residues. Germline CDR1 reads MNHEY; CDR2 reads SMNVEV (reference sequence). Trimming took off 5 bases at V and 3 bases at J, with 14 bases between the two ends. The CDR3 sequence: CASSPRGALYEQYF. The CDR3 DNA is TGTGCCAGCAGTCCCAGGGGGGCGCTCTACGAGCAGTACTTC.

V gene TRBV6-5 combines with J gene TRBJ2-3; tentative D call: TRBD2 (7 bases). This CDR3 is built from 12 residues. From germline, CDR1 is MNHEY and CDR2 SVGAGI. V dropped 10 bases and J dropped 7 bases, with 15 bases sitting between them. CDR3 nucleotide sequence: TGTGCCACCTCGGCGGGGGCAAATACGCAGTATTTT. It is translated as CATSAGANTQYF.

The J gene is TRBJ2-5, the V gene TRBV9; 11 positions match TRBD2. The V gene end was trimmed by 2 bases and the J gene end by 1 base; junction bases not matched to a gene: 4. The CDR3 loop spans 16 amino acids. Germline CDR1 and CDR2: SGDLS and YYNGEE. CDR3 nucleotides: TGTGCCAGCAGCGTTTTAGCGGGAGGGCTCCAAGAGACCCAGTACTTC. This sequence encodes CASSVLAGGLQETQYF.

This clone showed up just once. The CDR3 coding sequence is TGCGCCAGCAGCCTAGAACCAGGGACAGTCTATGGCTACACCTTC. It encodes CASSLEPGTVYGYTF. This chain uses TRBV5-1 with TRBJ1-2, with 7 bases matching TRBD1. Germline CDR1 and CDR2: SGHRS and YFSETQ. After removal of 4 bases from V and 4 bases from J, the junction contained 10 bases not matched to a gene. The CDR3 totals 15 residues.

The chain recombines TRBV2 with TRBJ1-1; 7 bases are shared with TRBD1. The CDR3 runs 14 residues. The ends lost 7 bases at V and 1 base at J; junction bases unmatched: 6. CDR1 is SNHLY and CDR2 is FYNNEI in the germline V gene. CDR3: CASTPGQTNTEAFF. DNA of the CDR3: TGTGCCAGCACCCCGGGACAGACGAACACTGAAGCTTTCTTT.

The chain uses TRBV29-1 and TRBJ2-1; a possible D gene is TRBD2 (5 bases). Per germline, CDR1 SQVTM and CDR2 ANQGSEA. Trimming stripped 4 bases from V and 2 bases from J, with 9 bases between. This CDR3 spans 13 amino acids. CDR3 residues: CSVATGAYNEQFF. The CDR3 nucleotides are TGCAGCGTTGCAACCGGGGCCTACAATGAGCAGTTCTTC.

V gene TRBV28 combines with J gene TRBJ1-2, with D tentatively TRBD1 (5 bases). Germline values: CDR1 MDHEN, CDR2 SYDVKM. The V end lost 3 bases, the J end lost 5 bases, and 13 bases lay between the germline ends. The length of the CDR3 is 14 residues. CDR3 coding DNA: TGTGCCAGCAGTTTCGGGGACGGGGGATATGGCTACACCTTC. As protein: CASSFGDGGYGYTF.

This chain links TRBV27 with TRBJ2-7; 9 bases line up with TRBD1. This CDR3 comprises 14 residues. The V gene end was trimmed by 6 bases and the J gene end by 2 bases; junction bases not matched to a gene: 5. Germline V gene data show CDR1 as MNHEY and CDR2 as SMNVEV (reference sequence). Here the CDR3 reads CASRARQGAYEQYF. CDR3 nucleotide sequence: TGTGCCAGCAGAGCGAGACAGGGGGCCTACGAGCAGTACTTC.